Given below is one T cell receptor (beta chain) in context. This clone was seen only once. What this receptor recognizes is not known. Within one base of it there is no much larger clone, and no base qualities were kept. This entry comes from a study of graft-versus-host responses after intestinal transplantation (dated by TCRdb to the early 2020s). The study in broad terms: The transplants that recipients received were multivisceral, liver-intestinal, or isolated intestinal. Anti-thymocyte globulin induction was given to all recipients, followed by maintenance tacrolimus and steroids for 3 to 4 years. Graft-versus-host and host-versus-graft alloreactive T cell clones were tracked in the graft, circulation and bone marrow after intestinal transplantation using bulk TCR-beta CDR3 sequencing. Alloreactive clones were identified by sequencing pre-transplant mixed lymphocyte reaction products and comparing these products with unstimulated pre-transplant donor and recipient T cells. A cohort of 24 intestinal transplant recipients, including one retransplant, was enrolled, and a few patients lacking pretransplant specimens were excluded. Donor T cell macrochimerism was defined as a peak of at least 4% donor T cells among recipient peripheral blood mononuclear cells. Instead of going to the commercial service, samples from three later patients were sequenced in-house on an Illumina MiSeq and processed with MiXCR.

The CDR1 and CDR2 encoded by the germline V gene are SGHRS and YFSETQ. Measured from the cysteine to the phenylalanine, the CDR3 is 15 residues long. The read is trimmed to its CDR3 DNA, 45 bases read in frame from base 1. V loses 1 base of germline sequence and J loses 8 bases, and the interval between the two ends is 13 bases. The time point label, as the study defines it: cells obtained before transplantation from donor or recipient. CD3+CD4+ and CD3+CD8+ populations were FACS-sorted from unstimulated pre-transplant donor and recipient cells taken from spleen or lymph nodes. The library was generated by the immunoSEQ multiplex PCR assay. In most patients, genomic DNA was isolated using the Qiagen DNeasy Blood and Tissue Kit and sent frozen to Adaptive Biotechnologies for TCR sequencing. Adaptive Biotechnologies carried out high-throughput TCR-beta CDR3 sequencing of genomic DNA for most patients. Per the authors' processing: TCR sequencing data were retrieved from Adaptive's ImmunoSEQ software for 15 to 20 patients, whereas three other patients were processed with MiXCR and VDJtools. To correct CD4 versus CD8 sorting errors, any sequence found in both subsets at a frequency ratio below 5:1 was removed. Because the origin of CDR3 nucleotide sequences shared between donor and recipient could not be assigned, those sequences were removed. To count as alloreactive, a clone needed at least 2-fold expansion over unstimulated cells and a minimum CFSE-low frequency of 0.002% (template counts) or 0.001% (read counts). Mappable clones were those detected in sequenced pre-transplant spleen, lymph node, or MLR CFSE-low populations of the donor or recipient. The cumulative frequency of alloreactive clones was calculated as a percentage of all sequences, weighted by copy number. Entries here come from immuneACCESS through TCRdb and include only in-frame sequences with V and J called. Some clones fail to appear in such tables; in the studies checked, an unresolved V gene covers under half of the shortfall, and the cause of the remainder is unknown. D and trimming come from the DNA, and the V and J calls and clone size come from that table. The sample table lists about 89,000 clones, approximately 94% of them with a count of one. The biggest ten clones account for 0.15% to 0.2% of the sample.

What the study reported, not specific to this receptor: GvH clones were found in recipient bone marrow, and some of the GvH clones appeared earlier in ileal mucosa or blood, which is consistent with an intestinal mucosal origin. Peak levels of circulating GvH clones were associated with declines in HvG clones early after transplant. In patients with donor T cell macrochimerism, the allografts had high GvH to HvG T cell clonal ratios. The relatively low number and heterogeneity of intestinal transplant patients limited the conclusions.

Sample: unstimulated CD4+ T cells sorted from spleen or lymph node cells, taken before transplant. The sequence derives from a human donor who was the organ donor for an intestinal transplant. The chain is made from TRBV5-1 and TRBJ1-6; a tentative D match to TRBD1 spans 5 bases. The DNA is TGCGCCAGCAGCTTGTTGCAGGGTGTTGATTCACCCCTCCACTTT. This codes for CASSLLQGVDSPLHF. Here the CDR3 is joined to the reference TRBV5-1 and TRBJ1-6 genes, and the full variable domain is: KAGVTQTPRYLIKTRGQQVTLSCSPISGHRSVSWYQQTPGQGLQFLFEYFSETQRNKGNFPGRFSGRQFSNSRSEMNVSTLELGDSALYLCASSLLQGVDSPLHFGNGTRLTVT.